A single sample is the source of the 10 T cell receptor beta chains below, sequenced in a study of blood T cells in healthy people across ages. Using a J-beta primer mix together with a sample-barcoded 5' primer, a second PCR was run for roughly 7 to 11 cycles. TCRdb independently ran MiXCR on the 5' RACE reads; one entry per CDR3 protein. Of more than 1,000,000 distinct CDR3 sequences listed, almost 25% are singletons. The sample also formed part of further work on T cells of mothers and their children.

Sequenced sample: blood. The receptors derive from a girl aged 2-15 years in good health.

This clonotype was picked up a small number of times. The genes are TRBV6-5 and TRBJ2-5; perhaps TRBD2 as D (6 bases). TRBJ2-1 explains the end of the DNA better; the J call may be wrong. Germline CDR1 is MNHEY and CDR2 is SVGAGI. The CDR3 runs to 14 residues. The CDR3 sequence is CASSYSTRGNEQFF. For the CDR3, the DNA is TGTGCCAGCAGTTACTCGACTAGGGGCAATGAGCAGTTCTTC.

The gene calls are TRBV29-1 and TRBJ2-5; 8 nucleotides agree with TRBD2. The tail of the sequence fits TRBJ2-7 better, so the J call may be wrong. CDR3 length: 14 amino acids. The germline V gene encodes CDR1 SQVTM and CDR2 ANQGSEA. The CDR3 region is CSVRGGFSSYEQYF. The CDR3 nucleotides read TGCAGCGTACGGGGGGGGTTCTCCTCCTACGAGCAGTACTTC.

The rearrangement joins TRBV20-1 to TRBJ1-4; 9 bases are a match to TRBD1. CDR3 length: 16 residues. Per germline, CDR1 DFQATT and CDR2 SNEGSKA (reference sequence). Trimming at V came to 6 bases and at J to 7 bases, leaving 15 bases not matched to a gene. The CDR3 here is CSAMPGQGPGGEKLFF. CDR3 bases: TGCAGTGCGATGCCGGGACAGGGCCCCGGGGGTGAAAAACTGTTTTTT.

The chain joins TRBV6-2 or TRBV6-3 to TRBJ2-7; no reliable D call. CDR1 and CDR2 from the germline V gene are MNHEY and SVGEGT. The CDR3 contains 14 residues. Deletions cut 7 bases from V and 3 bases from J, with 16 bases between. The CDR3 reads CASTHGRWGYEQYF. CDR3 coding DNA: TGTGCCAGCACCCACGGGCGGTGGGGCTACGAGCAGTACTTC.

This clonotype was counted a few times. The J gene is TRBJ1-4, the V gene TRBV5-1, with unresolved D. In germline, CDR1 is SGHRS, CDR2 YFSETQ. V was shortened by 0 bases and J by 9 bases, with 9 bases between the two germline ends. CDR3 size: 13 residues. CDR3 residues: CASSLETDQKLFF. In DNA form, the CDR3 reads TGCGCCAGCAGCTTGGAAACGGACCAAAAACTGTTTTTT.

This clonotype was found a few times. The V call is TRBV28, the J call TRBJ2-5; a weak D match, TRBD2 (5 bases). Germline-derived CDR1 and CDR2 are MDHEN and SYDVKM. CDR3 length: 15 amino acids. The ends were cut back, 3 bases at V and 11 bases at J, with 22 bases in the middle. CDR3 bases: TGTGCCAGCAGTTTCAACCCAGGAGCATTGGGAGAGCAGTACTTC. This translates into CASSFNPGALGEQYF. The entire variable domain, with the rest obtained from reference TRBV28 and TRBJ2-5, is as follows: DVKVTQSSRYLVKRTGEKVFLECVQDMDHENMFWYRQDPGLGLRLIYFSYDVKMKEKGDIPEGYSVSREKKERFSLILESASTNQTSMYLCASSFNPGALGEQYFGPGTRLLVL.

The rearrangement joins TRBV6-2 or TRBV6-3 to TRBJ2-4; no reliable D call. CDR3 length: 14 amino acids. Germline V gives CDR1 MNHEY, CDR2 SVGEGT. The V end was cut by 7 bases, the J end by 0 bases, with 10 bases between. This CDR3 is CASTSRLAKNIQYF. The CDR3 nucleotides read TGTGCCAGCACGAGTCGTCTAGCCAAAAACATTCAGTACTTC.

On this clonotype: The junction shows a germline mismatch at one end, possibly a read error. The chain employs TRBV14 and TRBJ1-1, with D uncertain. Per the germline V gene, CDR1 is SGHDN and CDR2 is FVKESK. CDR3 length: 13 residues. CDR3 sequence reads: CASSQTPVQLAPF. The CDR3 DNA follows: TGTGCCAGCAGCCAAACCCCCGTACAGTTAGCTCCTTTT.

The rearrangement links TRBV4-1 to TRBJ2-7, with D unresolved. Per the germline V gene, CDR1 is MGHRA and CDR2 is YSYEKL. The CDR3 runs 14 residues. V lost 1 base, J lost 3 bases, and 10 bases lay in between. The DNA of the CDR3 is TGCGCCAGCAGCCAAGTCCTAGTTAGCTACGAGCAGTACTTC. Encoded protein: CASSQVLVSYEQYF.

This clonotype turned up a few times. The chain recombines TRBV9 with TRBJ2-1; 7 bases fit TRBD1. The J call is doubtful: the DNA matches TRBJ2-7 better. Germline-derived CDR1 and CDR2 are SGDLS and YYNGEE. The CDR3 totals 14 residues. CDR3 sequence (DNA): TGTGCCAGCAGCGCCGCAAGGGGGCCTTACGAGCAGTACTTC. Encoded protein: CASSAARGPYEQYF.